This T cell receptor beta chain is drawn from a study of identical twins (dated by TCRdb to the mid-2010s). In the study overall: TCR alpha and beta repertoires from monozygotic twins, unrelated adults of various ages and cord blood were deep-sequenced to test whether fetal clonotypes persist. Replicate twin experiments were performed at different times using different library preparation protocols to rule out contamination.

This clonotype was detected many times. The antigen this receptor binds is unknown. Per-base quality was not reported, and no clone a single base away is much larger than it. The protocol used for the library was 5' RACE. The instrument was an Illumina HiSeq 2000. A universal primer binding site was introduced by template switching, and a unique molecular identifier was present in the final cDNA, enabling accurate counting of TCR cDNA molecules. First-strand cDNA for TCR alpha and beta chains was synthesized from specific primers in the conserved constant-segment region. To control for contamination, every cDNA library carried two barcodes: a SMART-Mk sample barcode plus Illumina barcodes. TruSeq adapter sequences, together with Illumina sample barcodes, were added in two successive PCR steps. TCR alpha and beta cDNA libraries were sequenced on the Illumina HiSeq platform with custom primers. For the original study's pipeline: Unique molecular identifiers were extracted from raw reads with MiGEC, and CDR3 positions were determined with MiXCR. For each individual, recombination models were inferred using an EM algorithm with the repgenHMM and IGoR tools. The tcR package in R was used for shared clonotype analysis, with sharing normalized by the product of cloneset sizes. To study raw recombination free of thymic and clonal selection effects, out-of-frame nonproductive sequences were analyzed. TCRdb's own reprocessing of the public reads used fastp at Q25 and MiXCR and kept productive beta chains. Each CDR3 protein appears once, grouped with its most common genes and DNA. None of the V and J calls come from the authors' own analysis; TCRdb made them. Recorded for this sample are hundreds of thousands of distinct CDR3 sequences; approximately 7.8% of them occurred a single time. The ten largest clones take up about 5.6% of the sample.

Study-wide conclusions, independent of this receptor: Zero-insertion analyses could be partly confounded by invariant T cells such as MAIT and iNKT, though diverse VJ usage argued against such confounding for most clonotypes. A weaker excess of twin sharing was found in beta out-of-frame sequences because the signal-to-noise ratio was lowered by fewer shared sequences. Conclusions relied on cross-sectional statistical analysis, since the same donors could not be followed over many years. In monozygotic twins, recombination models systematically underestimated out-of-frame TCR alpha sharing, but the models matched the sharing seen between unrelated individuals. Fewer insertions were carried by abundant cord blood beta clonotypes, a similar but weaker trend appeared in young adult naive repertoires, and no such trend appeared in memory repertoires. Compared with coincidental sharing between unrelated individuals, out-of-frame TCR alpha sequences shared between twins showed an excess of sequences with low generation probability.

Every donor in the study was a healthy Caucasian. Three pairs of female monozygotic twins, all aged 18 to 29 years, were included in the twin cohort. Positive isolation kits from Invitrogen were used to isolate the CD4+ and CD8+ T cell populations. Sequences MGHRA (CDR1) and YSYEKL (CDR2) are obtained from the germline V gene. CDR3 length: 14 amino acids, cysteine to valine. Kept here is only the CDR3 DNA, which spans 42 bases and is read in frame from base 1. Trimming takes 0 bases from V and 2 bases from J, and the germline ends sit 8 bases apart. These data also featured in a second study, about yellow fever vaccine responses in identical twins. Drawing on the second study: According to the authors, the vaccine-induced T cell response in identical twins seemed to be partly convergent and partly specific to each individual. Focusing on identical twins, the study followed the T cell clones that responded to the vaccine, and did so with precision.

The chain uses TRBV4-1 and TRBJ2-7; the D gene is unclear. This TCR was sampled from a woman younger than 30 in good health. The sequenced sample consisted of CD8+ T cells sorted from blood. The nucleotide sequence is given as TGCGCCAGCAGCCAAGAGGTTACGGCCTACGAGCAGTACGTC. Protein translation: CASSQEVTAYEQYV.